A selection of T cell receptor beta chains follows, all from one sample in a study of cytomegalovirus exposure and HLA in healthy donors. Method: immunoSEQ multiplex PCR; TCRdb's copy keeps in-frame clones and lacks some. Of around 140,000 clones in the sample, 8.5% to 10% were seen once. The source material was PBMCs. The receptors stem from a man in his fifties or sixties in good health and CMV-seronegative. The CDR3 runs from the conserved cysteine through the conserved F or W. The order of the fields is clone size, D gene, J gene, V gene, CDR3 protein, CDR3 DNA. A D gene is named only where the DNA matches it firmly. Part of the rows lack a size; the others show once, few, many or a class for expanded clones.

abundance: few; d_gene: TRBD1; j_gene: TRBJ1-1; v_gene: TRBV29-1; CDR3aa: CSVAAGTGGVTEAFF; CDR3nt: TGCAGCGTTGCGGCCGGGACAGGGGGCGTCACTGAAGCTTTCTTT
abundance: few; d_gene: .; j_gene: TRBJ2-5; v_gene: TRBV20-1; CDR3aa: CSARVGETQYF; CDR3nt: TGCAGTGCTAGAGTTGGCGAGACCCAGTACTTC
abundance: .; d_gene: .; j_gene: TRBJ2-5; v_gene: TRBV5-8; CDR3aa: CASSFAFASEAQYF; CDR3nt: TGTGCCAGCAGCTTTGCGTTCGCGTCAGAGGCCCAGTACTTC
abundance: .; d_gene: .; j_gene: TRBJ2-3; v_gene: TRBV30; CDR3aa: CAWAVSTDTQYF; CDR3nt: TGTGCCTGGGCAGTGAGCACAGATACGCAGTATTTT
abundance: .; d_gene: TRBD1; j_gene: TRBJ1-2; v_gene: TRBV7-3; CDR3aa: CASTENPKGAGYTF; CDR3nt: TGTGCCAGCACCGAAAACCCAAAGGGGGCGGGCTACACCTTC
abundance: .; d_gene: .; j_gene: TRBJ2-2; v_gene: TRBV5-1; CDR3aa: CASRRSAANTGELFF; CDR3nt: TGCGCCAGCAGACGATCGGCGGCGAACACCGGGGAGCTGTTTTTT
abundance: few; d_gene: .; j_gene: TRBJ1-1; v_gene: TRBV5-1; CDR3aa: CASSLEGVLRDTEAFF; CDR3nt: TGCGCCAGCAGCTTGGAAGGGGTACTAAGGGACACTGAAGCTTTCTTT
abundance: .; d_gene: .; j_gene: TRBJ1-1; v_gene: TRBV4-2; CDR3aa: CASSPRGGKGDTEAFF; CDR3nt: TGTGCCAGCAGCCCCCGGGGGGGGAAAGGGGACACTGAAGCTTTCTTT
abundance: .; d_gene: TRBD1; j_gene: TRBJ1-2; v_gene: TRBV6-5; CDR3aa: CASSYDRGSSGYTF; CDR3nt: TGTGCCAGCAGTTATGACAGGGGATCGAGTGGCTACACCTTC
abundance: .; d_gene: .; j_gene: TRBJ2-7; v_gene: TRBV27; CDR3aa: CASSLVPSYEQYF; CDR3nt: TGTGCCAGCAGTTTAGTCCCCTCTTACGAGCAGTACTTC
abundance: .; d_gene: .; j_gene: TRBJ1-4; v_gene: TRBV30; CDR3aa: CAWTGGGRSNEKLFF; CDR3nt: TGTGCCTGGACGGGGGGGGGCAGGTCTAATGAAAAACTGTTTTTT
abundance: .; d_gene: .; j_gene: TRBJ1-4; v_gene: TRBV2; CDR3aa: CASRPGFEKLFF; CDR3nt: TGTGCCAGCCGCCCGGGGTTTGAAAAACTGTTTTTT
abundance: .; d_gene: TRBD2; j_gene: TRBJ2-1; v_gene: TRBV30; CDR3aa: CAWTRGGYNEQFF; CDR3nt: TGTGCCTGGACCCGGGGGGGTTACAATGAGCAGTTCTTC
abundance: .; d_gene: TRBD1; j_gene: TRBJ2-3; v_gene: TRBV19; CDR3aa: CASIGTVSDTQYF; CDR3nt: TGTGCCAGTATCGGGACAGTGTCGGATACGCAGTATTTT
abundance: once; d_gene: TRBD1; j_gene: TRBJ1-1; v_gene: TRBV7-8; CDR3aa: CASSLRDRVDTEAFF; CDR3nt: TGTGCCAGCAGCTTGAGGGACAGGGTGGACACTGAAGCTTTCTTT
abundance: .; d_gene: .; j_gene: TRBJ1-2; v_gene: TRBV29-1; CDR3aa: CSVEDWSGYTF; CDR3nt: TGCAGCGTTGAGGACTGGAGTGGCTACACCTTC
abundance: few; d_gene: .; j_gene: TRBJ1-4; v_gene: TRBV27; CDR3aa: CASSLHRDGEKLFF; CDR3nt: TGTGCCAGCAGCCTCCACAGGGACGGTGAAAAACTGTTTTTT